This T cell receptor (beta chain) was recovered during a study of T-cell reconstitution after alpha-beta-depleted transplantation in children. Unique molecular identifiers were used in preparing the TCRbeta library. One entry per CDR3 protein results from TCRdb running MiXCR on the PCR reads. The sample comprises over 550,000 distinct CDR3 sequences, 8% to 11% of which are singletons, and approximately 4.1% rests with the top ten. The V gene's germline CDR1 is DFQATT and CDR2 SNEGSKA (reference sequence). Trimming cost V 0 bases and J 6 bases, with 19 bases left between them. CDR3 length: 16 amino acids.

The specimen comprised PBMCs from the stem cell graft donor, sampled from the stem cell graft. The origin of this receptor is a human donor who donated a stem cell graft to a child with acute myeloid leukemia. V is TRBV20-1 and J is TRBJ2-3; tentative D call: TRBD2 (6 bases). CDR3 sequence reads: CSARDRGREIVDTQYF. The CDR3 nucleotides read TGCAGTGCTAGAGACCGGGGACGGGAGATAGTGGATACGCAGTATTTT.